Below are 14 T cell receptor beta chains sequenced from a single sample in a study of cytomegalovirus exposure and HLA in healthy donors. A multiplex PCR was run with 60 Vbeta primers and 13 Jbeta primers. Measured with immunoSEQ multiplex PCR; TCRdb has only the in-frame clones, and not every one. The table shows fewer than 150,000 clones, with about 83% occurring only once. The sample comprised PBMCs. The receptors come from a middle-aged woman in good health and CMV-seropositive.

The CDR3 region is CASRPGDVSPLHF. The CDR3 region has the DNA TGTGCCAGCAGACCCGGAGATGTTTCACCCCTCCACTTT. This sequence joins TRBV6-1 and TRBJ1-6; no clear D. From germline, CDR1 is MNHNS and CDR2 SASEGT. The CDR3 is 13 residues long. V was pared by 6 bases and J by 9 bases, with 12 bases between.

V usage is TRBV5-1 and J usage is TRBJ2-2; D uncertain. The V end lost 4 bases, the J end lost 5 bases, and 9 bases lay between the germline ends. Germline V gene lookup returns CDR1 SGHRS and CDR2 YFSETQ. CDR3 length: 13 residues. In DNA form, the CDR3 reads TGCGCCAGCAGCCCTACCGGGACCGGGGAGCTGTTTTTT. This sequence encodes CASSPTGTGELFF.

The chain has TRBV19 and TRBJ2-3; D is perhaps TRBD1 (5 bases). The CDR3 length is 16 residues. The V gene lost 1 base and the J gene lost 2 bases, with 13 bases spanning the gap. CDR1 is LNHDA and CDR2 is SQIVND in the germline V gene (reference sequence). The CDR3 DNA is TGTGCCAGTAGTATAGGCGCGGTGGGGCTCACAGATACGCAGTATTTT. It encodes CASSIGAVGLTDTQYF.

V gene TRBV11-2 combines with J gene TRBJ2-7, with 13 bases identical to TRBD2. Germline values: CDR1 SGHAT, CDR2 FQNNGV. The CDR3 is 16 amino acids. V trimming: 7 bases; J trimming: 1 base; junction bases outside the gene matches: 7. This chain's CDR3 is CASNLGLAGVSYEQYF. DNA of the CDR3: TGTGCCAGCAACCTCGGACTAGCGGGGGTGTCCTACGAGCAGTACTTC.

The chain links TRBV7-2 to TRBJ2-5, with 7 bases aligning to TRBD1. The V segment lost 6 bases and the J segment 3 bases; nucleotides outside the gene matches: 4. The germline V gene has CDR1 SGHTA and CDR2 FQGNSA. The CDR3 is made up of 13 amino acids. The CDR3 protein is CASRPGTEETQYF. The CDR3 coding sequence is TGTGCCAGCAGACCAGGGACAGAAGAGACCCAGTACTTC.

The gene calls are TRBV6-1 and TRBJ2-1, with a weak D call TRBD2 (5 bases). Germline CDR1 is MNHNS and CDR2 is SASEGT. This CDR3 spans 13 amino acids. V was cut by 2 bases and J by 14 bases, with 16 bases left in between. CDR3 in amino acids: CASSERPDYKEFF. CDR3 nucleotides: TGTGCCAGCAGTGAAAGGCCAGACTACAAGGAGTTCTTC.

The CDR3 region has the DNA TGTGCCAGCAGGGGACAGGGGGATGGCTACACCTTC. This translates into CASRGQGDGYTF. This chain links TRBV6-1 with TRBJ1-2; TRBD1 matches 11 bases. The ends lost 6 bases at V and 6 bases at J; junction bases unmatched: 0. In germline, CDR1 is MNHNS, CDR2 SASEGT. The length of the CDR3 is 12 residues.

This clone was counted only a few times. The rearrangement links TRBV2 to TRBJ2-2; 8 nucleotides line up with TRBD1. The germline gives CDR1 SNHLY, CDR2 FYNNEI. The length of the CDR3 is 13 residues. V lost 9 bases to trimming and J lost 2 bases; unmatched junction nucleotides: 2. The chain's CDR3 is CARGQANTGELFF. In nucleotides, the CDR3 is TGTGCCAGGGGACAGGCCAACACCGGGGAGCTGTTTTTT.

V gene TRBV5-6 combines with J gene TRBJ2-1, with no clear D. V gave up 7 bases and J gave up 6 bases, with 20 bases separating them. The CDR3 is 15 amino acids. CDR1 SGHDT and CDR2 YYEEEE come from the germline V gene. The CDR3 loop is CASSFRVLISNEQFF. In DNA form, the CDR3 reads TGTGCCAGCTCCTTTCGGGTTTTAATCTCCAATGAGCAGTTCTTC.

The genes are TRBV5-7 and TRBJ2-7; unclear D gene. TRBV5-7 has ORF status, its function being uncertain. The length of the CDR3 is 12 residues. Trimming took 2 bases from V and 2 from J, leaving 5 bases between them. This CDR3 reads CASSFDTYEQYF. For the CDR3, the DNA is TGTGCCAGCAGCTTTGACACCTACGAGCAGTACTTC.

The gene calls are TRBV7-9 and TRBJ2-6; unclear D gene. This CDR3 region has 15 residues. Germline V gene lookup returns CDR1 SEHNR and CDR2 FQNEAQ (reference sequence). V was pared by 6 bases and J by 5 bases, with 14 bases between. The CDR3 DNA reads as TGTGCCAGCAGGCCAACAACACGTTGGGCCAACGTCCTGACTTTC. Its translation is CASRPTTRWANVLTF.

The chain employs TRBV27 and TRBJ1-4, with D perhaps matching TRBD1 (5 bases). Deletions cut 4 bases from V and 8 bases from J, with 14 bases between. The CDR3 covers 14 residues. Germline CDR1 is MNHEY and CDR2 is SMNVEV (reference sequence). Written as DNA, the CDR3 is TGTGCCAGCAGTTCCGGTGGGGGGAACGAAAAACTGTTTTTT. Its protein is CASSSGGGNEKLFF.

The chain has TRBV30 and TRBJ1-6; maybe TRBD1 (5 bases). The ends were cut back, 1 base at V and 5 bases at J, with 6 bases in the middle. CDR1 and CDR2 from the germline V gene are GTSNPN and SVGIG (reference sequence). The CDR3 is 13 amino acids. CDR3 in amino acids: CAWSARDNSPLHF. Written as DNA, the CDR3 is TGTGCCTGGAGTGCCAGGGATAATTCACCCCTCCACTTT.

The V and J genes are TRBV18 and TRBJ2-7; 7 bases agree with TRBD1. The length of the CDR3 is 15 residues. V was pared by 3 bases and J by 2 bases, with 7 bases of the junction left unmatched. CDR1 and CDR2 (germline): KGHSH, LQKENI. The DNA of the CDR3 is TGTGCCAGCTCACCCGCAGGGACAGCAGCCTACGAGCAGTACTTC. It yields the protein CASSPAGTAAYEQYF.